This entry lists 29 T cell receptor beta chains sequenced from one sample in a study of cytomegalovirus exposure and HLA in healthy donors. Primers included in the PCR were 60 Vbeta and 13 Jbeta primers. Libraries were prepared by immunoSEQ multiplex PCR; TCRdb keeps only in-frame clonotypes and omits some of them. The repertoire consists of fewer than 200,000 clones, with roughly 80% occurring once and the leading ten covering 4.3%. Sample: PBMCs. The receptors come from a man in his forties or fifties in good health and CMV-seronegative.

This clone was counted only a few times. This chain joins TRBV6-1 and TRBJ2-7; a weak D match, TRBD1 (5 bases). The CDR3 covers 15 residues. V lost 5 bases and J lost 1, with 15 bases in between. Germline V CDR1 and CDR2: MNHNS, SASEGT. In DNA, the CDR3 is TGTGCCAGCAGTTCAGGGAAGTTGGGGTCCTACGAGCAGTACTTC. Amino acids: CASSSGKLGSYEQYF.

This sequence joins TRBV27 and TRBJ1-1; weak D call: TRBD1 (6 bases). Germline CDR1 is MNHEY and CDR2 is SMNVEV (reference sequence). The CDR3 covers 14 residues. V lost 10 bases, J lost 1 base, and 16 bases lay in between. CDR3 coding DNA: TGTGCCACCAGACAGGCGGAGAGGAACACTGAAGCTTTCTTT. It encodes CATRQAERNTEAFF.

This clone was detected only once. The rearrangement joins TRBV28 to TRBJ1-6; no clear D. The CDR3 extends over 16 amino acids. Deletions cut 5 bases from V and 7 bases from J, with 18 bases between. Per germline, CDR1 MDHEN and CDR2 SYDVKM. The CDR3 DNA reads TGTGCCAGCAGTCCCTCGACGGGGATTATGAATTCACCCCTCCACTTT. It encodes CASSPSTGIMNSPLHF.

The V call is TRBV10-1, the J call TRBJ2-3; D unclear. Germline assignment: CDR1 WNHNN and CDR2 SYGVQD (reference sequence). The V gene lost 2 bases and the J gene lost 5 bases, with 5 bases spanning the gap. The CDR3 contains 12 residues. CDR3 coding DNA: TGCGCCAGCAGTGAGCTTAGAGATACGCAGTATTTT. Amino acids: CASSELRDTQYF.

The CDR3 is CASSQSAATGVRTDTQYF. The DNA of the CDR3 is TGCGCCAGCAGCCAGTCAGCCGCGACGGGGGTCCGCACAGATACGCAGTATTTT. This sequence joins TRBV4-1 and TRBJ2-3, with D tentatively TRBD2 (6 bases). V lost 3 bases, J lost 1 base, and 20 bases lay in between. The CDR3 covers 18 residues. The V gene's germline CDR1 is MGHRA and CDR2 YSYEKL.

CDR3 residues: CASQGLAGYNEQFF. The CDR3 coding sequence is TGTGCCTCCCAAGGGCTAGCGGGCTACAATGAGCAGTTCTTC. This chain links TRBV11-2 with TRBJ2-1, with 8 bases aligning to TRBD2. The CDR3 consists of 14 residues. Germline CDR1 and CDR2: SGHAT and FQNNGV. V lost 11 bases to trimming and J lost 3 bases; unmatched junction nucleotides: 9. Together with reference TRBV11-2 and TRBJ2-1, the CDR3 gives the full variable domain: EAGVAQSPRYKIIEKRQSVAFWCNPISGHATLYWYQQILGQGPKLLIQFQNNGVVDDSQLPKDRFSAERLKGVDSTLKIQPAKLEDSAVYLCASQGLAGYNEQFFGPGTRLTVL.

The table lists this clone with a few counts. In nucleotides, the CDR3 is TGTGCCAGCAGCTACCGGGACAGCCAAGAGACCCAGTACTTC. Its translation is CASSYRDSQETQYF. The V and J genes are TRBV5-4 and TRBJ2-5; TRBD1 aligns across 7 bases. The CDR3 length is 14 residues. V lost 3 bases, J lost 1 base, and 3 bases stayed unmatched. Per germline, CDR1 SGHNT and CDR2 YYREEE (reference sequence).

The gene calls are TRBV29-1 and TRBJ1-3; the D is unclear. Trimming took 2 bases from V and 7 from J, leaving 12 bases between them. Germline lookup yields CDR1 SQVTM and CDR2 ANQGSEA. The CDR3 contains 13 residues. DNA of the CDR3: TGCAGCGTTGAACTGGAGGGTCTCAACACCATATATTTT. Translation: CSVELEGLNTIYF.

The gene calls are TRBV4-1 and TRBJ1-2, with TRBD1 as a possible D gene (6 bases). This CDR3 spans 15 amino acids. The V end was cut by 3 bases, the J end by 0 bases, with 11 bases between. Per germline, CDR1 MGHRA and CDR2 YSYEKL. CDR3: CASSHSGQTNYGYTF. CDR3 nucleotides: TGCGCCAGCAGCCATTCGGGACAAACTAACTATGGCTACACCTTC.

The sample holds one count of this clone. The chain couples TRBV27 to TRBJ1-6, with 9 positions matching TRBD1. The CDR3 length is 13 residues. CDR1 is MNHEY, CDR2 SMNVEV, per germline (reference sequence). Trimming took 6 bases from V and 10 from J; bases not matched to a gene: 4. The CDR3 is CASRGTGWSPLHF. The CDR3 DNA reads TGTGCCAGCAGAGGGACAGGGTGGTCACCCCTCCACTTT.

This clone was detected only a few times. The chain has TRBV27 and TRBJ2-7; 7 bases align to TRBD2. This CDR3 region has 15 residues. Per the germline V gene, CDR1 is MNHEY and CDR2 is SMNVEV (reference sequence). V lost 4 bases to trimming and J lost 4 bases; unmatched junction nucleotides: 10. In DNA form, the CDR3 reads TGTGCCAGCAGTTCACCCGGGGGGTTCCCGTACGAGCAGTACTTC. Protein product: CASSSPGGFPYEQYF.

This clone appeared once. The chain combines TRBV5-1 with TRBJ2-7, with 10 bases identical to TRBD2. CDR1 SGHRS and CDR2 YFSETQ come from the germline V gene. V gave up 2 bases and J gave up 9 bases; unmatched junction bases: 11. There are 15 residues in the CDR3. The CDR3 nucleotides read TGCGCCAGCAGCTTATCCAGCGGGGGGGAAATGCCGCAGTACTTC. Amino acid sequence: CASSLSSGGEMPQYF.

Worth noting for this clone: The junction departs from germline at one end; a sequencing error may be responsible. The chain employs TRBV7-9 and TRBJ2-7; 7 bases are shared with TRBD1. The CDR3 extends over 15 amino acids. The germline CDR1 and CDR2 sequences are SEHNR and FQNEAQ (reference sequence). The CDR3 here is CSSSSLTGPPYEQYF. The CDR3 coding sequence is TGTTCCAGCAGCTCATTGACAGGGCCGCCCTACGAGCAGTACTTC.

V usage is TRBV7-8 and J usage is TRBJ2-3, with 11 bases matching TRBD2. The CDR3 has 17 residues. Germline CDR1 is SGHVS and CDR2 is FQNEAQ. With 4 bases clipped from V and 3 bases from J, the junction kept 9 bases outside the gene matches. Here the CDR3 DNA reads TGTGCCAGCAGCTCCTTAGCGGGGGGGCCGGCGACAGATACGCAGTATTTT. This sequence encodes CASSSLAGGPATDTQYF. The full variable domain, completed using reference TRBV7-8 and TRBJ2-3, is GAGVSQSPRYKVAKRGQDVALRCDPISGHVSLFWYQQALGQGPEFLTYFQNEAQLDKSGLPSDRFFAERPEGSVSTLKIQRTQQEDSAVYLCASSSLAGGPATDTQYFGPGTRLTVL.

J is TRBJ1-5 and V is TRBV6-8; the D is unclear. V lost 2 bases, J lost 6 bases, and 17 bases lay in between. The CDR3 sequence is 16 residues long. CDR1 is MNHGY and CDR2 is SAAAGT in the germline V gene. This chain's CDR3 is CASSYEDLFPPQPQHF. The CDR3 DNA follows: TGTGCCAGCAGTTACGAGGACTTATTTCCCCCTCAGCCCCAGCATTTT.

The chain links TRBV12-5 to TRBJ1-5, with a tentative D call TRBD1 (5 bases). With 4 bases removed from V and 7 bases from J, the gap between germline ends came to 14 bases. The CDR3 covers 14 residues. Germline V CDR1 and CDR2: LGHNT, FRNRAP. The CDR3 region is CASGWGGLDQPQHF. The CDR3 DNA sequence: TGTGCTAGTGGTTGGGGGGGATTAGACCAGCCCCAGCATTTT.

The chain uses TRBV10-3 and TRBJ1-2, with D tentatively TRBD1 (5 bases). The germline V gene encodes CDR1 ENHRY and CDR2 SYGVKD. V was trimmed by 6 bases and J by 7 bases, leaving 15 bases between them. CDR3 length: 13 residues. The CDR3 here is CAIRGGSGSGYTF. The CDR3 nucleotides are TGTGCCATCAGGGGGGGGTCAGGGTCTGGCTACACCTTC.

The chain combines TRBV7-3 with TRBJ2-1, with TRBD2 matching 11 bases. The CDR3 contains 16 residues. CDR1 and CDR2 (germline): SGHTA, FQGTGA. The J segment lost 6 bases and the V segment lost 0 bases, leaving 4 bases of the junction unmatched. The CDR3 region has the DNA TGTGCCAGCAGCTTAACTAGCGGGGGGGCCGGCAATGAGCAGTTCTTC. It codes for CASSLTSGGAGNEQFF.

V is TRBV7-2 and J is TRBJ2-3, with 7 bases matching TRBD2. V lost 5 bases, J lost 2 bases, and 16 bases stayed unmatched. The length of the CDR3 is 18 residues. Germline V CDR1 and CDR2: SGHTA, FQGNSA. CDR3 in amino acids: CASSLPRVPSGATDTQYF. The CDR3 coding sequence is TGTGCCAGCAGCCTCCCCCGGGTACCTAGCGGCGCCACAGATACGCAGTATTTT.

This chain uses TRBV7-8 with TRBJ2-3; no clear D gene. The CDR3 length is 17 residues. CDR1 and CDR2 from the germline V gene are SGHVS and FQNEAQ. V gave up 1 base and J gave up 0 bases, with 14 bases separating them. CDR3 protein: CASSLGKTEPSTDTQYF. In DNA, the CDR3 is TGTGCCAGCAGCTTAGGAAAAACAGAGCCAAGCACAGATACGCAGTATTTT.

In its sample, this clone was seen once. The genes are TRBV5-1 and TRBJ2-3, with 8 bases identical to TRBD2. The junction had 5 bases not matched to a gene; V was cut back by 5 bases and J by 3 bases. The CDR3 contains 14 residues. Germline V gene lookup returns CDR1 SGHRS and CDR2 YFSETQ. This CDR3 is CASREVAGTDTQYF. For the CDR3, the DNA is TGCGCCAGCAGGGAGGTAGCGGGGACAGATACGCAGTATTTT.

V is TRBV12-5 and J is TRBJ1-2; D is unresolved. Germline V gene sequence: CDR1 LGHNT, CDR2 FRNRAP. This CDR3 has 15 residues. Trimming stripped 3 bases from V and 2 bases from J, with 13 bases between. The CDR3 nucleotides are TGTGCTAGTGGTTTCGACCTGCCCGGGAACTATGGCTACACCTTC. This encodes CASGFDLPGNYGYTF. The variable domain in full, completed from reference TRBV12-5 and TRBJ1-2, reads DARVTQTPRHKVTEMGQEVTMRCQPILGHNTVFWYRQTMMQGLELLAYFRNRAPLDDSGMPKDRFSAEMPDATLATLKIQPSEPRDSAVYFCASGFDLPGNYGYTFGSGTRLTVV.

This clone has just a few counts. A read error may account for a junction end that differs from germline. The chain employs TRBV28 and TRBJ2-2; tentatively, D is TRBD2 (5 bases). Germline V CDR1 and CDR2: MDHEN, SYDVKM. The CDR3 has 12 residues. CDR3 nucleotide sequence: TGTGCCAGCAGTTTAAGATCCGGGGAACTGTTTTTT. This codes for CASSLRSGELFF.

The chain combines TRBV15 with TRBJ2-7; 7 bases match TRBD2. J was trimmed by 4 bases and V by 3 bases; bases with no gene match: 9. Germline lookup yields CDR1 LNHNV and CDR2 YYDKDF (reference sequence). The CDR3 is made up of 15 amino acids. DNA for the CDR3: TGTGCCACCAGCAGGCCCCAGCGGGGAAGTTACGAGCAGTACTTC. It translates to CATSRPQRGSYEQYF.

V and J are TRBV5-6 and TRBJ2-4; D ambiguous. Germline assignment: CDR1 SGHDT and CDR2 YYEEEE. Trimming pared 1 base from V and 6 bases from J, leaving 5 bases between. The CDR3 has 12 residues. The CDR3 DNA reads as TGTGCCAGCAGCTTGAATCGAAACATTCAGTACTTC. It specifies CASSLNRNIQYF.

J is TRBJ1-2 and V is TRBV5-5; 7 nucleotides match TRBD1. Germline CDR1 reads SGHKS; CDR2 reads YYEKEE (reference sequence). V gave up 2 bases and J gave up 8 bases; unmatched junction bases: 12. The CDR3 has 15 amino acids. CDR3 DNA sequence: TGTGCCAGCAGCTTTATGTTAGAGGGGGCAGACGGCTACACCTTC. Its protein is CASSFMLEGADGYTF.

This clone appeared a single time. The chain has TRBV19 and TRBJ1-5; 12 nucleotides align to TRBD1. The CDR3 loop spans 19 amino acids. Unmatched junction bases numbered 11, after V lost 2 bases and J lost 3 bases. The V gene's germline CDR1 is LNHDA and CDR2 SQIVND (reference sequence). In nucleotides, the CDR3 is TGTGCCAGTAGTATATTCTCGATAGGGACAGGGGGCTTCAATCAGCCCCAGCATTTT. Its protein is CASSIFSIGTGGFNQPQHF.

As concerns this clone: The germline gene is not matched at one end of the junction; a read error may be the cause. The V gene is TRBV5-6, the J gene TRBJ1-2, with D hard to call. The germline gives CDR1 SGHDT, CDR2 YYEEEE. CDR3 length: 11 residues. The CDR3 is CASIPLSTLAF. CDR3 sequence (DNA): TGTGCCAGCATCCCATTATCGACGCTAGCCTTC. Full variable domain (outside the CDR3, taken from reference TRBV5-6 and TRBJ1-2): DAGVTQSPTHLIKTRGQQVTLRCSPKSGHDTVSWYQQALGQGPQFIFQYYEEEERQRGNFPDRFSGHQFPNYSSELNVNALLLGDSALYLCASIPLSTLAFGSGTRLTVV.

The chain is built from TRBV10-3 and TRBJ1-1, with D perhaps TRBD1 (5 bases). The ends were cut back, 6 bases at V and 1 base at J, with 6 bases in the middle. This CDR3 contains 12 residues. Germline assignment: CDR1 ENHRY and CDR2 SYGVKD. CDR3 sequence: CAISRENTEAFF. CDR3 nucleotides: TGTGCCATCAGCAGGGAGAACACTGAAGCTTTCTTT.